This record concerns one TCR beta chain sequence. Here immunoSEQ multiplex PCR was the method, and the copy in TCRdb shows in-frame clones only, minus some. Found here are around 270,000 clones, approximately 91% of them singletons; the top ten hold approximately 2.6%. This sample is drawn from a study of blood T cell repertoires in COVID-19. Study-wide context: Spain, Italy and the United States supplied samples that represented acute and convalescent COVID-19. PBMCs, B-cell-depleted T cells, or T cells were the source of the cDNA or gDNA that made up the material.

The CDR3 sequence is 13 residues long. Trimming removed 5 bases at V and 9 bases at J, with 13 bases between. The germline gives CDR1 KGHDR, CDR2 SFDVKD. The sequenced sample was peripheral blood. This receptor was obtained from a person aged 18-35 years with COVID-19, enrolled during active disease. The V gene is TRBV24-1, the J gene TRBJ1-5, with D possibly TRBD1 on 6 matching bases. The CDR3 DNA reads as TGTGCCACCAGTGCTACAGGGAACTGGCCCCAGCATTTT. This codes for CATSATGNWPQHF.